These T cell receptor beta chains were read from a single sample in a study of shared clonotypes between healthy human individuals. Some clones are missing from TCRdb's copy, which holds only in-frame ones; the method was immunoSEQ multiplex PCR. The repertoire includes over a million clones, around 98% of them detected once, and 0.45% sits in the top ten. Material for sequencing was naive CD4+ T cells sorted from blood. The receptors were gathered from a young man in good health. The CDR3 runs from the conserved cysteine through the conserved F or W. The D gene is left open where the match is weak. The size field is filled for only some rows; it gives once, few, many or a size class.

>-|-|TRBJ2-3|TRBV7-2
TGTGCCAGCAGCTTAGTATGGCGGGATACGCAGTATTTT
CASSLVWRDTQYF
>-|-|TRBJ2-7|TRBV20-1
TGCAGTGCTAGAGAGGGGACAAAGCAGTACTTC
CSAREGTKQYF
>once|-|TRBJ1-1|TRBV28
TGTGTTTTGTGGGTCAGGTACACTGAAGCTTTCTTT
CVLWVRYTEAFF
>-|-|TRBJ2-7|TRBV29-1
TGCAGCGTTAGGCCAGGCAACGAGCAGTACTTC
CSVRPGNEQYF
>-|-|TRBJ2-5|TRBV29-1
TGCAGCGCCGCGGACAGATTCGGAGAGACCCAGTACTTC
CSAADRFGETQYF
>-|TRBD1|TRBJ1-3|TRBV7-6
TGTGCCAGCAGCTCCCCCTCCGGGACAGGGGTCCTCTCTGGAAACACCATATATTTT
CASSSPSGTGVLSGNTIYF
>-|-|TRBJ2-7|TRBV20-1
TGCAGTGCCCACCGACTCTACGAGCAGTACTTC
CSAHRLYEQYF
>-|-|TRBJ2-7|TRBV5-6
TGTGCCAGCAGCTCAACCGTAAACGACGAGCAGTACTTC
CASSSTVNDEQYF
>-|-|TRBJ2-5|TRBV10-2
TGCGCCAGCAGTGAGTCGGACGAGACCCAGTACTTC
CASSESDETQYF
>-|TRBD1|TRBJ1-2|TRBV5-1
TGCGCCAGCAGCTCCACAGGGGACTATGGCTACACCTTC
CASSSTGDYGYTF
>once|TRBD1|TRBJ1-2|TRBV28
TGTGCCAGCAGTTACAGGGGTTCTGGCTACACCTTC
CASSYRGSGYTF
>-|-|TRBJ2-1|TRBV11-2
TGTGCCAGCAGCTCACGGGCCGCAGGCCCAGGTGAGCAGTTCTTC
CASSSRAAGPGEQFF
>-|TRBD1|TRBJ1-5|TRBV19
TGTGCCAGTAGTGCCCGGACAGGGAGTCAGCCCCAGCATTTT
CASSARTGSQPQHF
>-|-|TRBJ2-7|TRBV20-1
TGCAGTGCTAGATTTGTGGGGGAGCAGTACTTC
CSARFVGEQYF
>-|-|TRBJ1-4|TRBV28
TGTGCCAGCAGTTTAAAGGGAATAGGGGAAAAACTGTTTTTT
CASSLKGIGEKLFF
>once|-|TRBJ1-4|TRBV27
TGTGCCAGCAGAAATAATGAAAAACTGTTTTTT
CASRNNEKLFF
>-|-|TRBJ1-1|TRBV11-1
TGTGCCAGCAGCCCCTGGGCCCCCACCACTGAAGCTTTCTTT
CASSPWAPTTEAFF
>once|-|TRBJ2-1|TRBV9
TGTGCCAGCAGCGCCACCCCAGGGAAGGCAGCTCCCTCTTACAATGAGCAGTTCTTC
CASSATPGKAAPSYNEQFF
>-|-|TRBJ1-1|TRBV7-9
TGTGCCAGCAGCTTATTATCCCAGATTTCCACTGAAGCTTTCTTT
CASSLLSQISTEAFF
>-|TRBD1|TRBJ1-2|TRBV9
TGTGCCAGCAGCGGTCCCAGGGGGCTCGCTAACTATGGCTACACCTTC
CASSGPRGLANYGYTF
>once|-|TRBJ2-5|TRBV5-6
TGTGCCAGCAGCTTGGGAGGGAGAGAGACCCAGTACTTC
CASSLGGRETQYF
>-|-|TRBJ1-5|TRBV28
TGTGCCAGCAAAACGGGGGGGAGGGATCAGCCCCAGCATTTT
CASKTGGRDQPQHF
>-|-|TRBJ2-1|TRBV5-1
TGCGCCAGCAGTCGTACCGGGACGAAGAAACACAATGAGCAGTTCTTC
CASSRTGTKKHNEQFF
>-|TRBD1|TRBJ2-7|TRBV10-1
TGCGCCAGCAGTGAGTCCCGGGGACAGGGTTACGAGCAGTACTTC
CASSESRGQGYEQYF
>-|TRBD2|TRBJ2-7|TRBV5-1
TGCGCCAGCAGCTTTCACGGGGGACTAGCGGGAGTATACGAGCAGTACTTC
CASSFHGGLAGVYEQYF
>-|-|TRBJ2-7|TRBV27
TGTGCCAGCAGGTGGGGCAGGATATCCTACGAGCAGTACTTC
CASRWGRISYEQYF
>-|TRBD1|TRBJ1-2|TRBV5-1
TGCGCCAGCAGCGACCGACAGGGCACCTCTGACTATGGCTACACCTTC
CASSDRQGTSDYGYTF